This passage covers 19 T cell receptor beta chains from one sample sequenced in a study of shared clonotypes between healthy human individuals. The protocol was immunoSEQ multiplex PCR, while the TCRdb copy is restricted to in-frame clones and leaves out a portion. The sample records more than 850,000 clones, around 78% being singletons. Sample: memory CD4+ T cells from PBMCs. Subset here: CD45RA-negative fraction. All receptors derive from a man younger than 30 in good health. Some clones in this sample may be carry-over from other donors' samples.

The chain carries TRBV10-3 and TRBJ1-5; TRBD1 agrees at 8 bases. Unmatched junction bases numbered 7, after V lost 2 bases and J lost 7 bases. Germline V gene sequence: CDR1 ENHRY, CDR2 SYGVKD. This CDR3 region has 15 residues. CDR3 sequence: CAISEQSTGGQPQHF. The CDR3 DNA is TGTGCCATCAGTGAGCAATCTACAGGGGGGCAGCCCCAGCATTTT.

Only one count was recorded for this clone. V usage is TRBV6-6 and J usage is TRBJ2-1; D may be TRBD2 (6 bases). V lost 6 bases, J lost 2 bases, and 14 bases lay in between. This CDR3 region has 15 residues. Looked up from germline, CDR1 is MNHNY and CDR2 is SVGAGI (reference sequence). In DNA, the CDR3 is TGTGCCAGCAGCCAACGAGGCGGGACCTACAATGAGCAGTTCTTC. Translated: CASSQRGGTYNEQFF.

The chain combines TRBV27 with TRBJ2-5; D possibly corresponds to TRBD2 (6 bases). CDR3 length: 13 amino acids. Germline V gives CDR1 MNHEY, CDR2 SMNVEV (reference sequence). V lost 1 base and J lost 6, with 9 bases in between. The CDR3 spells CASSLWGEKTQYF. CDR3 DNA: TGTGCCAGCAGTTTATGGGGGGAAAAGACCCAGTACTTC.

The V and J genes are TRBV7-9 and TRBJ2-2; 14 bases agree with TRBD2. Trimming at V came to 8 bases and at J to 3 bases, leaving 11 bases not matched to a gene. The CDR3 is 18 amino acids. The germline gives CDR1 SEHNR, CDR2 FQNEAQ (reference sequence). DNA for the CDR3: TGTGCCAGCCCCGGGACTAGCGGGAGTTTAAGGGACACCGGGGAGCTGTTTTTT. Amino acid sequence: CASPGTSGSLRDTGELFF.

This chain uses TRBV27 with TRBJ1-5; D might be TRBD1 (6 bases). Germline CDR1 is MNHEY and CDR2 is SMNVEV (reference sequence). V shed 5 bases and J shed 1 base, with 21 bases lying between them. The CDR3 runs 18 residues. In DNA, the CDR3 is TGTGCCAGCAGTGGACCGCGAGAAGATCAGGGGAGCAATCAGCCCCAGCATTTT. Protein product: CASSGPREDQGSNQPQHF.

The J gene is TRBJ2-7, the V gene TRBV28, with D uncertain. The germline V and J ends were trimmed by 6 bases and 6 bases, with 21 bases remaining between them. This CDR3 contains 15 residues. Per the germline V gene, CDR1 is MDHEN and CDR2 is SYDVKM. CDR3 sequence reads: CASRPPGSTSFEQYF. The DNA for the CDR3 is TGTGCCAGCAGACCCCCCGGGTCCACCAGCTTCGAGCAGTACTTC.

This clone appeared once. Other DNA variants within this sample encode the same CDR3. The chain couples TRBV28 to TRBJ2-7, with a tentative D call TRBD1 (5 bases). The CDR3 contains 15 residues. In germline, CDR1 is MDHEN, CDR2 SYDVKM. Trimming removed 2 bases at V and 0 bases at J, with 11 bases between. CDR3 nucleotides: TGTGCCAGCAGTTTAAGGGGAAGCACCTCCTACGAGCAGTACTTC. Translated: CASSLRGSTSYEQYF.

The gene calls are TRBV2 and TRBJ2-1; TRBD2 matches 10 bases. This CDR3 has 14 residues. Trimming cost V 7 bases and J 8 bases; bases outside gene matches: 8. The germline V gene has CDR1 SNHLY and CDR2 FYNNEI. This CDR3 is CASTASGSGDEQFF. The CDR3 region has the DNA TGTGCCAGCACGGCTAGCGGGAGTGGCGATGAGCAGTTCTTC.

Comments on this clone: One end of the junction varies from germline; a read error may be responsible. The chain links TRBV6-5 to TRBJ2-5; the match to TRBD2 covers 12 bases. The CDR3 sequence is 13 residues long. CDR1 and CDR2 from the germline V gene are MNHEY and SVGAGI. The chain's CDR3 is CASSLRTSGTLHF. CDR3 nucleotides: TGTGCCAGCAGTCTCCGGACTAGCGGGACCCTCCACTTC.

The V and J genes are TRBV29-1 and TRBJ2-1, with D unclear. Deletions cut 4 bases from V and 3 bases from J, with 10 bases between. Germline V gene sequence: CDR1 SQVTM, CDR2 ANQGSEA. The CDR3 is 13 amino acids. The chain's CDR3 is CSVGNFDYNEQFF. CDR3 in DNA: TGCAGCGTTGGAAACTTCGACTACAATGAGCAGTTCTTC.

In this sample, this clone turned up a few times. This chain joins TRBV9 and TRBJ2-7; 12 bases agree with TRBD1. The V gene's germline CDR1 is SGDLS and CDR2 YYNGEE. This CDR3 has 16 amino acids. Trimming at V came to 0 bases and at J to 4 bases, leaving 5 bases not matched to a gene. The CDR3 nucleotides are TGTGCCAGCAGCGTAGCGGGGACAGGGGGCTTTTACGAGCAGTACTTC. Its protein is CASSVAGTGGFYEQYF. Looking up the rest from reference TRBV9 and TRBJ2-7 gives the full variable domain: DSGVTQTPKHLITATGQRVTLRCSPRSGDLSVYWYQQSLDQGLQFLIQYYNGEERAKGNILERFSAQQFPDLHSELNLSSLELGDSALYFCASSVAGTGGFYEQYFGPGTRLTVT.

The CDR3 DNA sequence: TGTGCCAGCAGTTTAGGTCAGGGTTACGAAAAACTGTTTTTT. As protein: CASSLGQGYEKLFF. The chain joins TRBV27 to TRBJ1-4; the D gene is possibly TRBD1 (5 bases). V was trimmed by 2 bases and J by 8 bases, leaving 12 bases between them. The CDR3 spans 14 residues. Germline loops: CDR1 MNHEY, CDR2 SMNVEV (reference sequence).

The chain uses TRBV19 and TRBJ1-4; 9 nucleotides agree with TRBD1. Per germline, CDR1 LNHDA and CDR2 SQIVND (reference sequence). J was trimmed by 7 bases and V by 5 bases; bases with no gene match: 17. CDR3 length: 18 residues. CDR3 bases: TGTGCCAGTAGTCCGGCGGGACAGGGAAGGATAGGAGGTGAAAAACTGTTTTTT. Translating it yields CASSPAGQGRIGGEKLFF.

The chain recombines TRBV7-2 with TRBJ2-7; 12 bases line up with TRBD2. V lost 3 bases and J lost 4; bases outside the gene matches: 1. The CDR3 covers 14 residues. CDR1 and CDR2 from the germline V gene are SGHTA and FQGNSA. CDR3 nucleotides: TGTGCCAGCAGCTTCCTAGCGGGAGGGTACGAGCAGTACTTC. It specifies CASSFLAGGYEQYF.

This rearrangement joins TRBV27 to TRBJ2-7; the D gene is possibly TRBD1 (6 bases). V lost 6 bases to trimming and J lost 4 bases, with 19 bases between them. The length of the CDR3 is 15 residues. From germline, CDR1 is MNHEY and CDR2 SMNVEV (reference sequence). The CDR3 bases are TGTGCCAGCAGGACCCACCGGGACATGACTTACGAGCAGTACTTC. It encodes CASRTHRDMTYEQYF.

The chain links TRBV5-6 to TRBJ1-2, with 8 bases identical to TRBD1. V trimming: 4 bases; J trimming: 0 bases; junction bases outside the gene matches: 8. Germline V gene lookup returns CDR1 SGHDT and CDR2 YYEEEE. The CDR3 length is 16 residues. Here the CDR3 reads CASSPQGQGTNYGYTF. In nucleotides, the CDR3 is TGTGCCAGCAGCCCCCAAGGACAGGGAACTAACTATGGCTACACCTTC.

This clone was detected a few times. This chain joins TRBV4-1 and TRBJ2-2, with 8 nucleotides matching TRBD1. CDR3 length equals 16 residues. Germline loops: CDR1 MGHRA, CDR2 YSYEKL. V was pared by 7 bases and J by 7 bases, with 14 bases of the junction left unmatched. The CDR3 DNA reads as TGCGCCAGCAAAGACATAGGACAGGGTGATTACGGGGAGCTGTTTTTT. It yields the protein CASKDIGQGDYGELFF.

Turning to this clone: This sample includes further DNA sequences coding for the same CDR3. V usage is TRBV28 and J usage is TRBJ2-1; TRBD1 is a possible D gene (5 bases). V lost 3 bases and J lost 4, with 7 bases in between. CDR3 length: 13 residues. Germline values: CDR1 MDHEN, CDR2 SYDVKM. DNA for the CDR3: TGTGCCAGCAGTTTGGACACTTACAATGAGCAGTTCTTC. As protein: CASSLDTYNEQFF.

On this clone itself: Distinct nucleotide sequences in the sample also encode this CDR3. The genes are TRBV27 and TRBJ2-3; D not resolved. CDR1 and CDR2 (germline): MNHEY, SMNVEV (reference sequence). V lost 6 bases and J lost 0, with 4 bases in between. This CDR3 has 12 amino acids. CDR3: CASRDSTDTQYF. CDR3 sequence (DNA): TGTGCCAGCAGAGACAGCACAGATACGCAGTATTTT.